The 17 T cell receptor beta chains presented below share a single source sample, sequenced in a study of response to subunit inactivated influenza vaccine (dated by TCRdb to about 2018). The library was prepared using RT-PCR. Sequencing was performed on an Illumina HiSeq 2500. The public reads were reanalyzed by TCRdb: fastp trimming at Q25, MiXCR alignment, in-frame beta chains only. All rows with the same CDR3 protein become a single entry with the most common DNA and genes. This sample lists approximately 730,000 distinct CDR3 sequences; around 14% were detected once. The ten largest clones capture approximately 7% of the sample. Sequencing used PBMCs from blood, obtained roughly 15 days before vaccination. All receptors come from a man aged 45-65 years who received an inactivated influenza vaccine. Donor details come from another sample of the same person, matched by shared clones.

The V and J genes are TRBV12-3 or TRBV12-4 and TRBJ2-1, with D unresolved. The CDR3 spans 12 residues. Trimming removed 8 bases from V and 11 bases from J, with 16 bases in between. CDR3 in amino acids: CASGLSGGQQFF. For the CDR3, the DNA is TGTGCCAGCGGTCTTTCGGGCGGACAGCAGTTCTTC.

This chain connects TRBV7-2 to TRBJ1-1; TRBD1 aligns across 7 bases. This CDR3 has 15 residues. With 5 bases clipped from V and 2 bases from J, the junction kept 8 bases outside the gene matches. Looked up from germline, CDR1 is SGHTA and CDR2 is FQGNSA. CDR3 sequence reads: CASSRATGLNTEAFF. CDR3 DNA: TGTGCCAGCAGCCGGGCGACAGGGTTAAACACTGAAGCTTTCTTT.

The chain couples TRBV27 to TRBJ1-6; the D is unclear. Trimming took 3 bases from V and 9 from J, leaving 18 bases between them. The germline V gene has CDR1 MNHEY and CDR2 SMNVEV (reference sequence). CDR3 length: 16 amino acids. The CDR3 DNA reads TGTGCCAGCAGTTTTAGTTCTGGGGAGAGTAGTTCACCCCTCCACTTT. It is translated as CASSFSSGESSSPLHF.

This clonotype occurred a few times. The V call is TRBV10-1, the J call TRBJ2-3; D possibly corresponds to TRBD2 (6 bases). V lost 2 bases and J 3 bases, leaving 9 bases between the germline ends. This CDR3 has 14 amino acids. The germline V gene encodes CDR1 WNHNN and CDR2 SYGVQD (reference sequence). DNA of the CDR3: TGCGCCAGCAGTGAGCTGCTAGCGACAGATACGCAGTATTTT. It is translated as CASSELLATDTQYF.

CDR3 sequence: CSVENLPGTQYF. CDR3 sequence (DNA): TGCAGCGTGGAGAACTTGCCGGGTACGCAGTATTTT. J is TRBJ2-3 and V is TRBV29-1, with D unclear. V shed 6 bases and J shed 8 bases, with 15 bases lying between them. This CDR3 spans 12 amino acids. Germline assignment: CDR1 SQVTM and CDR2 ANQGSEA.

This clonotype has just a few counts. This rearrangement joins TRBV6-2 or TRBV6-3 to TRBJ2-7, with 11 positions matching TRBD2. V trimming: 6 bases; J trimming: 0 bases; junction bases outside the gene matches: 10. CDR3 length equals 17 residues. CDR1 and CDR2 from the germline V gene are MNHEY and SVGEGT. In DNA, the CDR3 is TGTGCCAGCAGAGAACTAGCGGGAGCTGATCTCTCCTACGAGCAGTACTTC. Residues: CASRELAGADLSYEQYF.

This clonotype was observed at least ten times. CDR3 sequence reads: CASSPLWAGGIFTDTQYF. The CDR3 DNA reads as TGTGCCAGTAGTCCCCTCTGGGCAGGGGGAATATTTACAGATACGCAGTATTTT. The V gene is TRBV19, the J gene TRBJ2-3; 7 bases align to TRBD1. Unmatched junction bases numbered 17, after V lost 5 bases and J lost 3 bases. Per germline, CDR1 LNHDA and CDR2 SQIVND (reference sequence). CDR3 length equals 18 residues.

This clonotype occurred a few times. V usage is TRBV20-1 and J usage is TRBJ2-2; TRBD1 or TRBD2 may be the D gene (5 bases each). CDR3 size: 14 residues. The germline gives CDR1 DFQATT, CDR2 SNEGSKA (reference sequence). The V and J ends lost 7 bases and 1 base respectively, with 13 bases between them. CDR3 in DNA: TGCAGTGGCGCCGGGGCGCTGAACACCGGGGAGCTGTTTTTT. Translation gives CSGAGALNTGELFF.

This clonotype has only a few counts. CDR3 bases: TGCAGTGCTCCCCGGGACAGGGGAGAGCAGTACTTC. This codes for CSAPRDRGEQYF. V and J are TRBV20-1 and TRBJ2-7; 10 bases are shared with TRBD1. This CDR3 is 12 amino acids long. The germline gives CDR1 DFQATT, CDR2 SNEGSKA (reference sequence). V shed 5 bases and J 7 bases; nucleotides not matched to a gene: 5.

This clonotype was recorded a few times. The V and J genes are TRBV12-3 or TRBV12-4 and TRBJ1-6; TRBD1 matches at 11 bases. The trim removed 6 bases at V and 7 bases at J, leaving 5 bases unmatched. The CDR3 covers 15 residues. The CDR3 coding sequence is TGTGCCAGCAGGGCTCGGACAGGGGGCAATTCACCCCTCCACTTT. Its translation is CASRARTGGNSPLHF.

The sample holds one count of this clonotype. The chain combines TRBV5-1 with TRBJ2-5; D could derive from TRBD1 or TRBD2 (6 bases each). V was shortened by 4 bases and J by 5 bases, with 18 bases between the two germline ends. Germline V gene data show CDR1 as SGHRS and CDR2 as YFSETQ. The CDR3 is made up of 15 amino acids. The CDR3 DNA reads as TGCGCCAGCAGCCCGCTCCTACAGGGAGGCGAGACCCAGTACTTC. Translated: CASSPLLQGGETQYF.

The chain employs TRBV4-1 and TRBJ2-7; D may be TRBD2 (6 bases). The germline gives CDR1 MGHRA, CDR2 YSYEKL. Trimming left V 1 base short and J 8 bases short, with 18 bases between. The length of the CDR3 is 15 residues. The CDR3 sequence: CASSQAVGLTAQQYF. CDR3 nucleotide sequence: TGCGCCAGCAGCCAAGCGGTGGGACTGACGGCCCAGCAGTACTTC.

Ten or more counts support this clonotype. The chain has TRBV4-3 and TRBJ2-1; D is uncertain. The V gene's germline CDR1 is LGHNA and CDR2 YSLEER. This CDR3 contains 13 residues. V was clipped by 0 bases and J by 5 bases, with 5 bases between them. CDR3 nucleotide sequence: TGCGCCAGCAGCCAAGAGTCGGACAATGAGCAGTTCTTC. As protein: CASSQESDNEQFF.

This clonotype was detected only a few times. The gene calls are TRBV29-1 and TRBJ2-5; 16 bases are shared with TRBD2. V gave up 8 bases and J gave up 1 base; unmatched junction bases: 4. The germline V gene encodes CDR1 SQVTM and CDR2 ANQGSEA. This CDR3 has 15 residues. The CDR3: CSSGLAGGFQETQYF. Written as DNA, the CDR3 is TGCAGCTCGGGACTAGCGGGAGGGTTCCAAGAGACCCAGTACTTC.

This clonotype appeared a few times. The genes are TRBV28 and TRBJ2-2, with TRBD1 matching over 10 bases. The CDR3 length is 17 residues. J gave up 5 bases and V 3 bases, and 9 bases lay outside the gene matches. Germline V gene sequence: CDR1 MDHEN, CDR2 SYDVKM. For the CDR3, the DNA is TGTGCCAGCAGTTTCCACCCCGGGACAGGGGTGACCGGGGAGCTGTTTTTT. Its protein is CASSFHPGTGVTGELFF.

This sequence joins TRBV5-1 and TRBJ1-5; D is ambiguous. V lost 1 base and J lost 0, with 8 bases in between. The V gene's germline CDR1 is SGHRS and CDR2 YFSETQ. The CDR3 loop spans 15 amino acids. This chain's CDR3 is CASSLYGNSNQPQHF. CDR3 nucleotide sequence: TGCGCCAGCAGCTTGTACGGGAATAGCAATCAGCCCCAGCATTTT.

Turning to this clonotype: One junction end disagrees with the germline gene, perhaps due to a read error. The chain uses TRBV12-3 or TRBV12-4 and TRBJ1-5; 8 bases align to TRBD1. The CDR3 is made up of 15 amino acids. The CDR3 bases are TGTGCCAGCAGTCGAACAGGGGGTAGCTATCAGCCCCAGCATTTT. Translating it yields CASSRTGGSYQPQHF.